This T cell receptor beta chain was found in a study of cytotoxic CD8 clonotypes in ibrutinib-treated CLL. V was cut by 0 bases and J by 6 bases, with 5 bases left in between. CDR3 length: 13 amino acids. CDR1 MGHRA and CDR2 YSYEKL come from the germline V gene. The assay was immunoSEQ multiplex PCR, and TCRdb's table has in-frame clones only and misses some. The table shows 55,000 to 85,000 clones, with approximately 90% occurring only once. Sequences were derived from PBMCs, sampled after 12 months of ibrutinib treatment. The TCR was taken from a human donor with chronic lymphocytic leukemia. The chain combines TRBV4-1 with TRBJ2-2; D is undetermined. CDR3 coding DNA: TGCGCCAGCAGCCAAGAGTCAGCCGGGGAGCTGTTTTTT. Its translation: CASSQESAGELFF.